The 15 T cell receptor beta chains in this list originate from one sample, sequenced in a study of T cells after yellow fever vaccination (dated by TCRdb to the late 2010s). The method behind the library was 5' RACE. The sequencing machine was an Illumina HiSeq 2500. TCRdb took the public reads, trimmed them with fastp at Q25, ran MiXCR for clone calling and kept in-frame beta chains. One record per CDR3 amino acid sequence lists the most common genes and DNA. This sample holds a few hundred thousand distinct CDR3 sequences; 8.5% to 10% were observed only once. The top ten clones comprise about a sixth of the sample. The meaning of the sample's treatment or condition label: live attenuated yellow fever vaccine strain. Source: PBMCs, taken on the day of the first yellow fever vaccination. The receptors derive from a man younger than 35 who received the YFV17D yellow fever vaccine.

This clonotype was picked up a small number of times. The rearrangement joins TRBV12-3 or TRBV12-4 to TRBJ2-1, with 7 bases aligning to TRBD1. The CDR3 runs to 15 residues. The V segment lost 6 bases and the J segment 4 bases; nucleotides outside the gene matches: 9. CDR3 residues: CASRPHPDRYNEQFF. The CDR3, as DNA: TGTGCCAGCAGACCACATCCGGACAGGTACAATGAGCAGTTCTTC.

This clonotype showed up just a few times. The chain links TRBV7-9 to TRBJ2-1, with D hard to call. Between the trimmed V and J ends, which lost 2 bases and 6 bases, there was a span of 14 bases. The germline V gene has CDR1 SEHNR and CDR2 FQNEAQ (reference sequence). CDR3 length equals 15 residues. Here the CDR3 DNA reads TGTGCCAGCAGCTTAACTGGTGGTAGCTCCAATGAGCAGTTCTTC. Translated: CASSLTGGSSNEQFF.

The rearrangement links TRBV5-1 to TRBJ2-7, with TRBD2 matching over 9 bases. There are 19 residues in the CDR3. J lost 4 bases, V lost 2 bases, and 19 bases had no gene match. In germline, CDR1 is SGHRS, CDR2 YFSETQ. The CDR3 spells CASSLSFCRAAGGWYEQYV. The DNA for the CDR3 is TGCGCCAGCAGCTTATCCTTTTGTCGAGCAGCGGGGGGCTGGTACGAGCAGTACGTC.

This clonotype was counted only a few times. The chain recombines TRBV9 with TRBJ2-3; the D is unclear. V was clipped by 0 bases and J by 5 bases, with 10 bases between them. Per the germline V gene, CDR1 is SGDLS and CDR2 is YYNGEE. The CDR3 covers 14 residues. This chain's CDR3 is CASSVVVNGDTQYF. In DNA, the CDR3 is TGTGCCAGCAGCGTAGTGGTAAATGGAGATACGCAGTATTTT.

Only a few counts were recorded for this clonotype. J is TRBJ2-3 and V is TRBV4-2; TRBD2 matches at 9 bases. The length of the CDR3 is 18 residues. V was pared by 1 base and J by 2 bases, with 10 bases of the junction left unmatched. Germline CDR1 LGHNA, CDR2 YNFKEQ. CDR3 residues: CASSQVIASGADTDTQYF. CDR3 DNA: TGTGCCAGCAGCCAAGTTATCGCTAGCGGGGCGGACACAGATACGCAGTATTTT.

This clonotype occurred a few times. This chain joins TRBV20-1 and TRBJ2-5; weak D call: TRBD1 (5 bases). This CDR3 has 11 amino acids. Germline V gene data show CDR1 as DFQATT and CDR2 as SNEGSKA (reference sequence). Trimming pared 7 bases from V and 5 bases from J, leaving 11 bases between. In DNA form, the CDR3 reads TGCAGTGGTGGTGGGGCGGAGACCCAGTACTTC. This translates into CSGGGAETQYF.

This clonotype has ten or more counts. The chain links TRBV4-2 to TRBJ2-6, with D hard to call. The CDR3 consists of 16 residues. CDR1 and CDR2 from the germline V gene are LGHNA and YNFKEQ. The V end lost 0 bases, the J end lost 4 bases, and 10 bases lay between the germline ends. The CDR3 spells CASSQDESGGANVLTF. The CDR3 DNA follows: TGTGCCAGCAGCCAAGATGAATCCGGAGGGGCCAACGTCCTGACTTTC.

The chain links TRBV7-8 to TRBJ2-7; D perhaps matches TRBD2 (5 bases). V shed 2 bases and J shed 3 bases, with 8 bases lying between them. The CDR3 spans 13 residues. CDR1 and CDR2 (germline): SGHVS, FQNEAQ. CDR3 in DNA: TGTGCCAGCAGCTTATCCCGGGGCTACGAGCAGTACTTC. It specifies CASSLSRGYEQYF.

This chain joins TRBV5-1 and TRBJ1-1; 8 bases are a match to TRBD1. This CDR3 has 14 amino acids. After removal of 3 bases from V and 4 bases from J, the junction contained 5 bases not matched to a gene. Germline lookup yields CDR1 SGHRS and CDR2 YFSETQ. The CDR3 DNA reads as TGCGCCAGCAGCTCTCAGGGGGCTGGCACTGAAGCTTTCTTT. The encoded protein is CASSSQGAGTEAFF.

This clonotype was seen at least ten times. The chain uses TRBV5-1 and TRBJ1-2, with a tentative D call TRBD1 (6 bases). The CDR3 sequence is 13 residues long. Trimming stripped 3 bases from V and 8 bases from J, with 14 bases between. Germline loops: CDR1 SGHRS, CDR2 YFSETQ. CDR3 region: CASSSQGFGGYTF. The CDR3 DNA follows: TGCGCCAGCAGCTCACAGGGTTTTGGGGGCTACACCTTC.

V is TRBV10-3 and J is TRBJ2-1; possible D gene TRBD2, 7 bases. This CDR3 comprises 15 residues. Deletions cut 8 bases from V and 8 bases from J, with 22 bases between. Per germline, CDR1 ENHRY and CDR2 SYGVKD. CDR3 sequence (DNA): TGTGCCATCCGGTCGGGGGGCCACTACACGGATGAGCAGTTCTTC. Translation: CAIRSGGHYTDEQFF.

This clonotype has more than one count but fewer than ten. This rearrangement joins TRBV4-3 to TRBJ2-7, with a tentative D call TRBD1 (6 bases). The germline CDR1 and CDR2 sequences are LGHNA and YSLEER. The CDR3 has 15 residues. The germline V and J ends were trimmed by 2 bases and 5 bases, with 16 bases remaining between them. Here the CDR3 DNA reads TGCGCCAGCAGCCAAATGGGCACAGGGTACCACGAGCAGTACTTC. Encoded protein: CASSQMGTGYHEQYF.

This clonotype came up a few times. This sequence joins TRBV5-4 and TRBJ2-5; no definite D call. V lost 2 bases to trimming and J lost 1 base, with 12 bases between them. The CDR3 extends over 15 amino acids. CDR1 is SGHNT, CDR2 YYREEE, per germline (reference sequence). The CDR3 is CASSFTSRPQETQYF. CDR3 coding DNA: TGTGCCAGCAGCTTCACAAGCCGCCCCCAAGAGACCCAGTACTTC. Based on the CDR3 plus reference TRBV5-4 and TRBJ2-5, the full variable domain is ETGVTQSPTHLIKTRGQQVTLRCSSQSGHNTVSWYQQALGQGPQFIFQYYREEENGRGNFPPRFSGLQFPNYSSELNVNALELDDSALYLCASSFTSRPQETQYFGPGTRLLVL.

V usage is TRBV7-3 and J usage is TRBJ2-1, with 7 bases that match TRBD1. The CDR3 runs 16 residues. The J segment lost 2 bases and the V segment lost 3 bases, leaving 7 bases of the junction unmatched. From germline, CDR1 is SGHTA and CDR2 FQGTGA. CDR3 DNA: TGTGCCAGCAGCTTGACAGGGTCGAAGGCCTACAATGAGCAGTTCTTC. Translation: CASSLTGSKAYNEQFF.

The chain joins TRBV5-1 to TRBJ1-2; D is possibly TRBD1 (5 bases). CDR1 SGHRS and CDR2 YFSETQ come from the germline V gene. This CDR3 comprises 17 residues. V dropped 2 bases and J dropped 0 bases, with 17 bases sitting between them. The CDR3 loop reads CASSFQGGGGANYGYTF. In nucleotides, the CDR3 is TGCGCCAGCAGCTTTCAGGGTGGAGGCGGCGCTAACTATGGCTACACCTTC.